Each of the 7 T cell receptor beta chains below was sequenced from the same sample in a study of graft-versus-host responses after intestinal transplantation. No antigen is known for these receptors. Generated by immunoSEQ multiplex PCR, the TCRdb table keeps only in-frame clones and is missing some. The data hold about 88,000 clones, with less than 95% observed a single time. The starting material was unstimulated CD4+ T cells sorted from spleen or lymph node cells, obtained before transplant. The receptors originated from a human donor who was the organ donor for an intestinal transplant.

This chain connects TRBV19 to TRBJ1-5; D might be TRBD1 (5 bases). Germline loops: CDR1 LNHDA, CDR2 SQIVND (reference sequence). V lost 6 bases and J lost 6, with 6 bases in between. The CDR3 consists of 11 residues. CDR3 nucleotides: TGTGCCAGTAGCCAGGGTCAGCCCCAGCATTTT. Encoded protein: CASSQGQPQHF. The whole variable domain, remainder taken from reference TRBV19 and TRBJ1-5, is DGGITQSPKYLFRKEGQNVTLSCEQNLNHDAMYWYRQDPGQGLRLIYYSQIVNDFQKGDIAEGYSVSREKKESFPLTVTSAQKNPTAFYLCASSQGQPQHFGDGTRLSIL.

The genes are TRBV7-3 and TRBJ2-2, with TRBD1 identical over 8 bases. This CDR3 is built from 15 residues. In germline, CDR1 is SGHTA, CDR2 FQGTGA. V lost 5 bases and J lost 5; bases outside the gene matches: 7. This chain's CDR3 is CASSLDRGGTGELFF. CDR3 DNA sequence: TGTGCCAGCAGCCTCGACAGGGGTGGGACCGGGGAGCTGTTTTTT.

This clone was picked up one time. This chain uses TRBV30 with TRBJ1-6; D might be TRBD1 (5 bases). CDR3 length equals 15 residues. The V and J ends lost 0 bases and 5 bases respectively, with 11 bases between them. Germline V gene lookup returns CDR1 GTSNPN and CDR2 SVGIG (reference sequence). Here the CDR3 DNA reads TGTGCCTGGAGTGTTATAGACAGAGATAATTCACCCCTCCACTTT. It codes for CAWSVIDRDNSPLHF.

The sample holds one count of this clone. The chain recombines TRBV5-1 with TRBJ2-2; D perhaps matches TRBD2 (6 bases). This CDR3 has 15 residues. Trimming cost V 1 base and J 4 bases, with 11 bases left between them. Germline-derived CDR1 and CDR2 are SGHRS and YFSETQ. CDR3 bases: TGCGCCAGCAGCTTGCTCCAGGGAGGCACCGGGGAGCTGTTTTTT. Translation: CASSLLQGGTGELFF.

The genes are TRBV10-1 and TRBJ1-1; D gene unclear. The CDR3 is 13 residues long. The germline CDR1 and CDR2 sequences are WNHNN and SYGVQD (reference sequence). Trimming shortened V by 6 bases and J by 4 bases, and 12 bases separated the two germline ends. CDR3 DNA sequence: TGCGCCAGCAGGAAAACGACCGGCACTGAAGCTTTCTTT. Its protein product is CASRKTTGTEAFF.

This chain uses TRBV5-4 with TRBJ2-1; 8 nucleotides match TRBD2. With 7 bases clipped from V and 2 bases from J, the junction kept 8 bases outside the gene matches. This CDR3 comprises 15 residues. Germline V lookup: CDR1 SGHNT, CDR2 YYREEE (reference sequence). CDR3 loop: CASQSSGGAYNEQFF. CDR3 coding DNA: TGTGCCAGCCAAAGCAGCGGGGGAGCCTACAATGAGCAGTTCTTC.

The genes are TRBV7-6 and TRBJ2-3; D gene unclear. With 1 base removed from V and 6 bases from J, the gap between germline ends came to 17 bases. From germline, CDR1 is SGHVS and CDR2 FNYEAQ. This CDR3 region has 16 residues. CDR3 region: CASSLGVAPSRDTQYF. In DNA form, the CDR3 reads TGTGCCAGCAGCTTAGGAGTGGCCCCATCGAGGGATACGCAGTATTTT.